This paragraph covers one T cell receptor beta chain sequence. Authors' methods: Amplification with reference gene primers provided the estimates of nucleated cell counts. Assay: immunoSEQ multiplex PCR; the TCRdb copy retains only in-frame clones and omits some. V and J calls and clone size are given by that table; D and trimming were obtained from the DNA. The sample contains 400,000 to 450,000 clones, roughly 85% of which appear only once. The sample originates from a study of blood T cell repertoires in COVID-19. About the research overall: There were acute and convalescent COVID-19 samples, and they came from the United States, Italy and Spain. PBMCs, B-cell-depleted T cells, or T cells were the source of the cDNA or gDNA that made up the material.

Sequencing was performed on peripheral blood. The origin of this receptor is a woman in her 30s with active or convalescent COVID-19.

The DNA of the CDR3 is TGCGCCAGCAGCCCAGGACAGGGAATTATTGAAAAACTGTTTTTT. Residues: CASSPGQGIIEKLFF. The rearrangement uses TRBV5-1 and TRBJ1-4; 8 nucleotides line up with TRBD1. The CDR3 length is 15 residues. Germline CDR1 is SGHRS and CDR2 is YFSETQ. The V gene end was trimmed by 4 bases and the J gene end by 7 bases; junction bases not matched to a gene: 9.